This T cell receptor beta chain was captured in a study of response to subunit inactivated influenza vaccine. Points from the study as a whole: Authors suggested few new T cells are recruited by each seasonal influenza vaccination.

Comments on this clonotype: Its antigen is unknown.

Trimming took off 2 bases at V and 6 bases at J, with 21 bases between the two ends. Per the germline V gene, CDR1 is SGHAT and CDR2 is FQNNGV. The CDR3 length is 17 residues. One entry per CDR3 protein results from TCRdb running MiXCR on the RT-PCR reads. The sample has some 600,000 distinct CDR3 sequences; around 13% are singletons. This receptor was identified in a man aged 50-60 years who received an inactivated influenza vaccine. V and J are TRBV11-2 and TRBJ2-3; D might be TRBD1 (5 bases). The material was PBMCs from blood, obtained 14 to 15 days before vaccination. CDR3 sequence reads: CASSLSPGLTSADTQYF. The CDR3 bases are TGTGCCAGCAGCTTATCTCCAGGGTTGACATCCGCGGATACGCAGTATTTT.